Listed below are T cell receptor beta chains from one sample, sequenced in a study of T cell responses to AZD1222 COVID-19 vaccine. Generated by immunoSEQ multiplex PCR, the TCRdb table keeps only in-frame clones and is missing some. This table has around 160,000 clones, 75% to 95% appearing once. Sequenced here: peripheral blood, sampled on day 0 of MenACWY control vaccination. All receptors derive from an adult in good health. The CDR3 runs from the conserved cysteine through the conserved F or W. D genes are given only for firm matches. Clone size is not always given. Where it is, it says once, few, many or a class for expanded clones.

j_call v_call d_call clone_size cdr3_nt cdr3_aa
TRBJ1-1 TRBV3-1/TRBV3-2 TRBD1 . TGTGCCAGCAGCCAGGGGGGACAGGGAATCACTGAAGCTTTCTTT CASSQGGQGITEAFF
TRBJ1-2 TRBV10-3 . . TGTGCCATCAGTGAGAACGAGGATGGCTACACCTTC CAISENEDGYTF
TRBJ2-6 TRBV21-1 . . TGTGCCAGCAGCAAAGTCCAGTTAGGGACAGATCTATACCCAAGTGGGGCCAACGTCCTGACTTTC CASSKVQLGTDLYPSGANVLTF
TRBJ1-1 TRBV7-3 . . TGTGCCAGCAGCTTAACCCGGGAGAAGGGCACTGAAGCTTTCTTT CASSLTREKGTEAFF
TRBJ2-3 TRBV30 . . TGTGCCTGGAGTACAGATACGCAGTATTTT CAWSTDTQYF
TRBJ2-5 TRBV19 . . TGTGCCAGTAGTCCCGGCGGGACACTCCAAGAGACCCAGTACTTC CASSPGGTLQETQYF
TRBJ2-7 TRBV27 . once TGTGCCAGCAGGCGACAGGCCTCCTACGAGCAGTACTTC CASRRQASYEQYF
TRBJ2-1 TRBV14 TRBD2 once TGTGCCAGCAGCCTTATGACTAGCGGGGGTTACAATGAGCAGTTCTTC CASSLMTSGGYNEQFF
TRBJ2-1 TRBV19 TRBD2 . TGTGCCAGCACTGCTAGCGGGCACTACAATGAGCAGTTCTTC CASTASGHYNEQFF
TRBJ2-4 TRBV19 TRBD2 . TGTGCCAGTATGGAGGGGAGGGTCAAAAACATTCAGTACTTC CASMEGRVKNIQYF
TRBJ1-4 TRBV19 . . TGTGCCAGCTCTCAAGGTGGGGGACGAAATGAAAAACTGTTTTTT CASSQGGGRNEKLFF
TRBJ2-1 TRBV24-1 TRBD2 . TGTGCCACCAGTGAGCAATTGACTAGCGGAAGGGGGCATGAGCAGTTCTTC CATSEQLTSGRGHEQFF
TRBJ1-1 TRBV6-2/TRBV6-3 TRBD1 . TGTGCCAGCAGTCAGGGGGCTTCAGCTTTCTTT CASSQGASAFF
TRBJ2-5 TRBV11-2 . . TGTGCCACCCAAGTCGGGACCGAAGGGACCCAGTACTTC CATQVGTEGTQYF
TRBJ2-5 TRBV5-1 TRBD1 . TGCGCCAGCAGGCCCCGGGACAGGCAAGAGACCCAGTACTTC CASRPRDRQETQYF
TRBJ2-3 TRBV24-1 TRBD2 . TGTGCCACCAGTGACCCAGCGGGGGGGCCAGATACGCAGTATTTT CATSDPAGGPDTQYF
TRBJ2-3 TRBV7-9 . once TGTGCCAGCTCCCTCGCGGAGGGCCTTACAGATACGCAGTATTTT CASSLAEGLTDTQYF
TRBJ1-5 TRBV5-1 . . TGCGCCAGCAGCTTGGGCATCCAGGGAATGGACAATCAGCCCCAGCATTTT CASSLGIQGMDNQPQHF
TRBJ1-2 TRBV12-3/TRBV12-4 . . TGTGCCAGCAGCTCTAGCTATGGCTACACCTTC CASSSSYGYTF
TRBJ2-7 TRBV19 . . TGTGCTCTCAGGGGCGGCGAGCAGTACTTC CALRGGEQYF
TRBJ2-7 TRBV28 . . TGTGCCAGCAGTCCCCCTCCACTCTACGAGCAGTACTTC CASSPPPLYEQYF
TRBJ1-3 TRBV19 TRBD1 . TGTGCCAGTAGGGGACAGGGGAAAGGAAACACCATATATTTT CASRGQGKGNTIYF
TRBJ1-1 TRBV7-9 . medium-sized TGTGCCAGCAGCACAACAGGGTGGAGATTTGGCACTGAAGCTTTCTTT CASSTTGWRFGTEAFF
TRBJ2-3 TRBV9 . . TGTGCCAGCAGCCCCCGGACCCGCTCAGATACGCAGTATTTT CASSPRTRSDTQYF
TRBJ1-5 TRBV7-2 . . TGTGCCAGCAGCTTAGAAAGGTATCAGCCCCAGCATTTT CASSLERYQPQHF
TRBJ2-3 TRBV5-1 TRBD2 once TGCGCCAGCAGCATAGCGGGGGGCACAGATACGCAGTATTTT CASSIAGGTDTQYF
TRBJ1-2 TRBV24-1 . . TGTGCCACCAGTGATTACCGGGACGGTGGCTACACCTTC CATSDYRDGGYTF
TRBJ2-3 TRBV19 TRBD2 . TGTGCCAGTAGAGTAGCGGGAGCAGATACGCAGTATTTT CASRVAGADTQYF
TRBJ2-7 TRBV10-3 . . TGTGCCTCCAGGGGGACTGGAGCTAAAAGCTCCTACGAGCAGTACTTC CASRGTGAKSSYEQYF
TRBJ2-7 TRBV5-4 TRBD1 . TGTGCCAGCAGCCCCGGGACAGCCGTCTCCTACGAGCAGTACTTC CASSPGTAVSYEQYF
TRBJ2-2 TRBV2 TRBD1 . TGTGCCAGCCGGGGACAGGGGGCTGACGGGGAGCTGTTTTTT CASRGQGADGELFF
TRBJ1-6 TRBV6-6 . . TGTGCCAGCAGTCGACCTCCGGGAGGACCCCTGTTTATGAGCTCCTATAATTCACCCCTCCACTTT CASSRPPGGPLFMSSYNSPLHF
TRBJ2-7 TRBV5-8 . . TGTGCCAGCAGCTTTGGGGGCACGGCCTCCTACGAGCAGTACTTC CASSFGGTASYEQYF
TRBJ1-1 TRBV27 . . TGTGCCAGCAGTCTCTCCTGGACGGATAACACTGAAGCTTTCTTT CASSLSWTDNTEAFF
TRBJ2-1 TRBV30 TRBD2 . TGTGCCTGCCTTCCGACTAGCGTACATGAGCAGTTCTTC CACLPTSVHEQFF
TRBJ2-7 TRBV30 TRBD2 . TGTGCCTGGAGTGTGGGGTGGACTAGCGGGGGGCCCTACGAGCAGTACTTC CAWSVGWTSGGPYEQYF